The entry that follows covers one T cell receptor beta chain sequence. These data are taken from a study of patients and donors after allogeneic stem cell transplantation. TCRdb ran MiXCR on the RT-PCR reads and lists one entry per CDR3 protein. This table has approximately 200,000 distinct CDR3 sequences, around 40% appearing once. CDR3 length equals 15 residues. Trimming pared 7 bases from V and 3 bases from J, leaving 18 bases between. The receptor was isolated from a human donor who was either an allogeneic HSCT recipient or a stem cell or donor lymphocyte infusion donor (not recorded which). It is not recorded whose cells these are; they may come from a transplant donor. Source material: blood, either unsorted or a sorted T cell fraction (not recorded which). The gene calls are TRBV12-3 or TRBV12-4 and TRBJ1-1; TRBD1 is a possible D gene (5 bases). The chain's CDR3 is CASTPEVTVYTEAFF. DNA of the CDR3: TGTGCCAGCACCCCTGAGGTGACAGTCTACACTGAAGCTTTCTTT.